The 15 T cell receptor beta chains below all came from one sample that was sequenced in a study of identical twins. One entry per CDR3 protein results from TCRdb running MiXCR on the 5' RACE reads. The data hold about 530,000 distinct CDR3 sequences, with 15% observed a single time. A further study also used this sample, focusing on yellow fever vaccine responses in identical twins.

Sequences were obtained from CD4+ T cells sorted from blood. These receptors all stem from a woman aged 18 to 35 in good health.

The chain employs TRBV5-1 and TRBJ2-1; D possibly corresponds to TRBD2 (6 bases). V lost 2 bases and J lost 2, with 14 bases in between. Germline values: CDR1 SGHRS, CDR2 YFSETQ. The length of the CDR3 is 16 residues. The CDR3 sequence is CASSFGGGATYNEQFF. Written as DNA, the CDR3 is TGCGCCAGCAGCTTCGGTGGAGGGGCAACCTACAATGAGCAGTTCTTC.

This rearrangement joins TRBV20-1 to TRBJ2-2; perhaps TRBD2 as D (6 bases). Trimming left V 2 bases short and J 5 bases short, with 15 bases between. Germline V gives CDR1 DFQATT, CDR2 SNEGSKA (reference sequence). The CDR3 has 15 residues. The CDR3 protein is CSARFQGGITGELFF. In DNA form, the CDR3 reads TGCAGTGCTAGATTCCAGGGCGGGATAACCGGGGAGCTGTTTTTT.

The gene calls are TRBV7-3 and TRBJ2-2, with D possibly TRBD2 on 6 matching bases. Germline V gene data show CDR1 as SGHTA and CDR2 as FQGTGA. CDR3 length: 15 amino acids. V was trimmed by 1 base and J by 5 bases, leaving 11 bases between them. CDR3: CASSLNPGDTGELFF. The CDR3 DNA reads TGTGCCAGCAGCTTAAACCCGGGAGATACCGGGGAGCTGTTTTTT.

The V and J genes are TRBV12-3 or TRBV12-4 and TRBJ1-5, with TRBD1 as a possible D gene (6 bases). The CDR3 is 16 residues long. Trimming took off 6 bases at V and 1 base at J, with 16 bases between the two ends. In nucleotides, the CDR3 is TGTGCCAGCAGCTCAACAGGGTCCCTCAGCAATCAGCCCCAGCATTTT. It specifies CASSSTGSLSNQPQHF.

The rearrangement joins TRBV11-2 to TRBJ2-5; the D gene is possibly TRBD2 (7 bases). Germline V gene sequence: CDR1 SGHAT, CDR2 FQNNGV. Trimming stripped 6 bases from V and 4 bases from J, with 15 bases between. CDR3 size: 14 residues. In DNA form, the CDR3 reads TGTGCCAGCAGGGAAAAGGGGGGGGGAGAGACCCAGTACTTC. It codes for CASREKGGGETQYF.

This chain uses TRBV12-3 or TRBV12-4 with TRBJ1-2; no definite D call. The germline V and J ends were trimmed by 3 bases and 5 bases, with 13 bases remaining between them. There are 14 residues in the CDR3. CDR3 nucleotides: TGTGCCAGCAGTTTGACGGACGCTGGGTATGGCTACACCTTC. As protein: CASSLTDAGYGYTF.

CDR3 nucleotides: TGTGCCAGCAGTGAGCTTCGGACAACCTACAATGAGCAGTTCTTC. As protein: CASSELRTTYNEQFF. V gene TRBV6-1 combines with J gene TRBJ2-1, with D possibly being TRBD1 (5 bases). The V end was cut by 3 bases, the J end by 2 bases, with 11 bases between. Germline assignment: CDR1 MNHNS and CDR2 SASEGT. This CDR3 region has 15 residues.

This clonotype was seen a few times. The V and J genes are TRBV20-1 and TRBJ2-3; 9 positions agree with TRBD2. Germline values: CDR1 DFQATT, CDR2 SNEGSKA (reference sequence). V lost 5 bases, J lost 1 base, and 4 bases stayed unmatched. The CDR3 extends over 14 amino acids. CDR3 sequence (DNA): TGCAGTGCTGTAGCGGGAGCCGGCACAGATACGCAGTATTTT. This sequence encodes CSAVAGAGTDTQYF.

This clonotype was observed a handful of times. The chain combines TRBV2 with TRBJ1-1, with 11 nucleotides matching TRBD1. Germline loops: CDR1 SNHLY, CDR2 FYNNEI. J gave up 1 base and V 6 bases, and 4 bases lay outside the gene matches. CDR3 length: 15 residues. The CDR3 DNA is TGTGCCAGCAGCGCCGGGACAGGGGGGAACACTGAAGCTTTCTTT. Protein: CASSAGTGGNTEAFF.

The chain links TRBV20-1 to TRBJ2-7; D possibly corresponds to TRBD2 (6 bases). The CDR3 spans 17 residues. The V end was cut by 3 bases, the J end by 0 bases, with 21 bases between. The V gene's germline CDR1 is DFQATT and CDR2 SNEGSKA (reference sequence). The CDR3 here is CSARAGLIGGPSYEQYF. The CDR3 region has the DNA TGCAGTGCTAGGGCCGGATTAATCGGGGGTCCCTCCTACGAGCAGTACTTC.

This clonotype came up a few times. The chain has TRBV7-9 and TRBJ1-2; D remains ambiguous. V was cut by 2 bases and J by 8 bases, with 12 bases left in between. This CDR3 is 13 amino acids long. CDR1 and CDR2 (germline): SEHNR, FQNEAQ (reference sequence). In nucleotides, the CDR3 is TGTGCCAGCAGCTTAAATAACGTCAGGGGCTACACCTTC. Protein: CASSLNNVRGYTF.

This clonotype was counted only a few times. The chain combines TRBV6-1 with TRBJ2-3; 7 positions match TRBD2. Trimming at V came to 6 bases and at J to 2 bases, leaving 5 bases not matched to a gene. CDR1 MNHNS and CDR2 SASEGT come from the germline V gene. The CDR3 extends over 14 amino acids. The CDR3 bases are TGTGCCAGCAGGCCGGGACTAAACACAGATACGCAGTATTTT. As protein: CASRPGLNTDTQYF.

The V and J genes are TRBV6-5 and TRBJ2-7; D not resolved. There are 14 residues in the CDR3. Germline V gives CDR1 MNHEY, CDR2 SVGAGI. The V and J ends lost 2 bases and 6 bases respectively, with 14 bases between them. CDR3 coding DNA: TGTGCCAGCAGTTACGGCAGGTCAACTACCGAGCAGTACTTC. Protein sequence: CASSYGRSTTEQYF.

The chain employs TRBV7-2 and TRBJ2-1; 11 bases are a match to TRBD2. V shed 5 bases and J 9 bases; nucleotides not matched to a gene: 12. Germline V gives CDR1 SGHTA, CDR2 FQGNSA. The CDR3 totals 16 residues. The CDR3 DNA follows: TGTGCCAGCAGCCCCAATAGGGGGACTAGCGGCAGTGAGCAGTTCTTC. It yields the protein CASSPNRGTSGSEQFF.

The chain links TRBV5-1 to TRBJ2-5; 7 nucleotides match TRBD1. Germline-derived CDR1 and CDR2 are SGHRS and YFSETQ. The V gene end was trimmed by 4 bases and the J gene end by 4 bases; junction bases not matched to a gene: 16. This CDR3 is built from 17 residues. The CDR3 DNA follows: TGCGCCAGCAGCATCTCGACAGGGTGGGCTATCGGAGAGACCCAGTACTTC. Translation: CASSISTGWAIGETQYF.